The entry below gives a single TCR beta chain sequence along with its context. Antigen specificity is unknown. The whole isolated RNA underwent reverse transcription, so sequencing captured expressed TCRB transcripts. Sequenced by immunoSEQ multiplex PCR; TCRdb stores in-frame clones only, minus some. The sample lists hundreds of thousands of clones, 68% occurring once. This specimen comes from a study of beta chain features in type 1 diabetes. Study results and limitations: TCRB CDR3 length was moderately but significantly reduced in all four CD4+ subsets of Type 1 diabetes patients.

The sample comprised naive CD4+ T cells from blood. The sequence was obtained from a man aged 25-45 years in good health.

CDR3 coding DNA: TGTGCCTGGAGTGTACACCTTACCGGGACTCCCGGGTTCTTC. It encodes CAWSVHLTGTPGFF. The rearrangement links TRBV30 to TRBJ2-1; a possible D gene is TRBD2 (6 bases). Looked up from germline, CDR1 is GTSNPN and CDR2 is SVGIG (reference sequence). V dropped 0 bases and J dropped 15 bases, with 21 bases sitting between them. The CDR3 consists of 14 residues.